This TCR beta chain was recovered during a study of T cell responses to AZD1222 COVID-19 vaccine. Notes on the study in general: Mapped onto spike, vaccine-associated CD4 TCRs spanned it and were dominant at 160-218 and 743-854. The study found Spike-specific TCR breadth and depth rose after two AZD1222 doses. Reports indicate that nearly half of spike-specific TCRs are directed at unmutated variant regions.

In germline, CDR1 is SEHNR, CDR2 FQNEAQ (reference sequence). The ends were cut back, 5 bases at V and 4 bases at J, with 12 bases in the middle. This CDR3 is 14 amino acids long. For this clone: Its matching antigen is unknown.

The table came from immunoSEQ multiplex PCR; TCRdb's copy has only in-frame clones and leaves some out. Counted here are more than 150,000 clones, 90% occurring once; the ten biggest clones make up approximately 1.5%. The source material was peripheral blood, sampled 28 days after the second AZD1222 dose. The rearrangement links TRBV7-9 to TRBJ1-5; D might be TRBD1 (5 bases). This TCR was sampled from an adult who received the AZD1222 COVID-19 vaccine. The CDR3 is CASSKVGGNQPQHF. The CDR3 nucleotides are TGTGCCAGCAGCAAAGTCGGGGGTAATCAGCCCCAGCATTTT.